This T cell receptor beta chain was identified in a study of cytomegalovirus exposure and HLA in healthy donors. Study observations and caveats: Later analysis revealed greater clonal expansion in HLA-associated TCR beta chains than in equally common others.

It was with 60 Vbeta and 13 Jbeta primers that the PCR ran. Clones were read by immunoSEQ multiplex PCR, and TCRdb kept only the in-frame ones, dropping some. The sample consists of about 130,000 clones, roughly 79% of them appearing once. As regards this clone: The antigen remains undetermined.

The donors comprised healthy bone marrow donors. The TCR originated in a woman in her forties or fifties in good health and CMV-seronegative. The sample consisted of PBMCs.

The CDR3 DNA follows: TGTGCCAGCAGCCCCGTAGGACGGGAGCGGGAGGGCCGAGTTGGGGAGACCCAGTACTTC. It translates to CASSPVGREREGRVGETQYF. The chain joins TRBV7-8 to TRBJ2-5; 10 nucleotides align to TRBD2. V lost 5 bases and J lost 5; bases outside the gene matches: 23. Germline CDR1 reads SGHVS; CDR2 reads FQNEAQ. The CDR3 is made up of 20 amino acids.